These T cell receptor beta chains were read from a single sample in a study of blood T cell repertoires in COVID-19. Using immunoSEQ multiplex PCR, the repertoire was profiled, and TCRdb retains in-frame clones only, with some absent. The sample holds around 110,000 clones, around four fifths seen once. The sample consisted of peripheral blood. Receptor source: a man between 25 and 39 years old with acute or convalescent COVID-19. Both conserved end residues are part of each CDR3. Fields, in order: clone size, V gene, D gene, J gene, CDR3 protein, CDR3 DNA. D genes are given only for firm matches. The size entry is marked missing in some rows and otherwise reads once, few, many or a size class.

once,TRBV25-1,-,TRBJ1-1,CASSELDRPRGAFF,TGTGCCAGCAGTGAATTAGACAGGCCGCGTGGAGCTTTCTTT
-,TRBV29-1,TRBD2,TRBJ2-3,CSVDLPRGGSDTQYF,TGCAGCGTTGATCTTCCGCGGGGGGGATCAGATACGCAGTATTTT
-,TRBV5-6,-,TRBJ2-2,CASSRNRAGELFF,TGTGCCAGCAGCCGTAACAGGGCCGGGGAGCTGTTTTTT
-,TRBV6-2/TRBV6-3,-,TRBJ1-4,CASSYHATNEKLFF,TGTGCCAGCAGTTATCATGCAACTAATGAAAAACTGTTTTTT
-,TRBV9,TRBD1,TRBJ1-2,CASSVEDRGPDGYTF,TGTGCCAGCAGCGTAGAGGACAGGGGGCCTGATGGCTACACCTTC
-,TRBV15,TRBD1,TRBJ2-1,CATSRRPGQGAAGKFF,TGTGCCACCAGCAGGAGACCGGGACAGGGGGCGGCTGGAAAGTTCTTC
once,TRBV6-5,-,TRBJ2-3,CASSYGTADTQYF,TGTGCCAGCAGTTACGGGACTGCAGATACGCAGTATTTT
-,TRBV20-1,-,TRBJ2-7,CSARDSYEQYF,TGCAGTGCTAGAGATAGCTACGAGCAGTACTTC
-,TRBV5-6,-,TRBJ1-1,CASSLGGAPTEAFF,TGTGCCAGCAGCTTGGGAGGCGCCCCAACTGAAGCTTTCTTT
-,TRBV12-3/TRBV12-4,TRBD1,TRBJ1-1,CASRRQGSTEAFF,TGTGCCAGCAGGAGACAGGGAAGCACTGAAGCTTTCTTT
-,TRBV6-5,-,TRBJ1-2,CASRESTGHYTF,TGTGCCAGCAGGGAGAGCACCGGCCACTACACCTTC
-,TRBV7-8,-,TRBJ2-7,CASSPRGRAAYEQYF,TGTGCCAGCAGCCCCCGGGGTAGGGCCGCCTACGAGCAGTACTTC
-,TRBV5-8,TRBD1,TRBJ2-7,CASSSTGGKVEQYF,TGTGCCAGCAGCTCGACAGGGGGGAAGGTCGAGCAGTACTTC
-,TRBV6-4,TRBD1,TRBJ2-3,CASSPTGATDTQYF,TGTGCCAGCAGTCCGACAGGGGCGACAGATACGCAGTATTTT
-,TRBV4-3,-,TRBJ2-7,CASSLGPGKEQYF,TGCGCCAGCAGCCTAGGACCCGGGAAGGAGCAGTACTTC
-,TRBV5-4,-,TRBJ2-6,CASSPTTRQGSGANVLTF,TGTGCCAGCAGCCCAACTACTAGACAAGGCTCTGGGGCCAACGTCCTGACTTTC
-,TRBV19,-,TRBJ1-1,CASSIARGGVHTEAFF,TGTGCCAGTAGTATAGCCCGCGGGGGGGTGCACACTGAAGCTTTCTTT
-,TRBV2,TRBD2,TRBJ2-5,CASGEGLLGAETQYF,TGTGCCAGCGGGGAGGGTTTACTAGGGGCAGAGACCCAGTACTTC
-,TRBV7-8,-,TRBJ1-5,CASSFSGTGQPQHF,TGTGCCAGCAGCTTTTCGGGTACGGGGCAGCCCCAGCATTTT
-,TRBV7-2,-,TRBJ1-5,CASSLEQGYINQPQHF,TGTGCCAGCAGTTTGGAACAGGGATATATCAATCAGCCCCAGCATTTT
-,TRBV12-5,TRBD1,TRBJ2-1,CASGWDREQFF,TGTGCTAGTGGTTGGGACAGGGAGCAGTTCTTC
-,TRBV4-2,TRBD1,TRBJ2-5,CASSQRTGGQETQYF,TGTGCCAGCAGCCAAAGGACAGGGGGACAAGAGACCCAGTACTTC
-,TRBV29-1,-,TRBJ1-3,CSVETVTGSPRNTIYF,TGCAGCGTTGAAACGGTTACAGGGTCACCTAGAAACACCATATATTTT
-,TRBV6-2/TRBV6-3,-,TRBJ1-1,CASSYRGYSNTEAFF,TGTGCCAGCAGTTACAGGGGGTACTCGAACACTGAAGCTTTCTTT
-,TRBV6-1,-,TRBJ1-6,CASSEAGGYNSPLHF,TGTGCCAGCAGTGAAGCAGGGGGCTATAATTCACCCCTCCACTTT
-,TRBV15,-,TRBJ1-2,CATSRGGGAREGYTF,TGTGCCACCAGCAGAGGGGGCGGGGCCCGAGAGGGCTACACCTTC
-,TRBV24-1,-,TRBJ2-1,CATSDSAGLGNEQFF,TGTGCCACCAGTGATTCGGCAGGGTTGGGGAATGAGCAGTTCTTC
few,TRBV9,TRBD1,TRBJ2-2,CASSAAGGEYTGELFF,TGTGCCAGCAGCGCAGCAGGGGGCGAGTACACCGGGGAGCTGTTTTTT
-,TRBV30,-,TRBJ1-5,CAWSSGGGGQPQHF,TGTGCCTGGAGTTCCGGGGGCGGGGGTCAGCCCCAGCATTTT
-,TRBV7-2,-,TRBJ1-3,CASSVQRVSGNTIYF,TGTGCCAGCAGCGTACAGAGAGTCTCTGGAAACACCATATATTTT
-,TRBV7-7,TRBD2,TRBJ2-2,CATSPLAGDTGELFF,TGTGCTACGTCCCCACTAGCGGGGGACACCGGGGAGCTGTTTTTT
-,TRBV19,-,TRBJ1-3,CASSIVGRRIGNTIYF,TGTGCCAGTAGTATCGTGGGCAGAAGAATTGGAAACACCATATATTTT
-,TRBV27,TRBD1,TRBJ2-6,CASSLGQGAPGANVLTF,TGTGCCAGCAGTTTAGGGCAGGGGGCCCCTGGGGCCAACGTCCTGACTTTC
few,TRBV4-2,TRBD2,TRBJ2-2,CASSPRTSDTGELFF,TGTGCCAGCAGCCCCCGGACTAGCGACACCGGGGAGCTGTTTTTT
-,TRBV5-1,-,TRBJ2-5,CASSPGGLGETQYF,TGCGCCAGCAGCCCCGGGGGGCTGGGAGAGACCCAGTACTTC
-,TRBV25-1,-,TRBJ1-4,CASSWGLYEKLFF,TGTGCCAGCAGTTGGGGGCTATATGAAAAACTGTTTTTT
once,TRBV5-5,-,TRBJ1-6,CASSLVQGSPIPLHF,TGTGCCAGCAGCTTGGTTCAGGGATCACCGATTCCCCTCCACTTT
-,TRBV18,TRBD2,TRBJ2-1,CASSPYVGTSGVRPGNNEQFF,TGTGCCAGCTCACCCTACGTCGGGACTAGCGGGGTCCGCCCGGGTAACAATGAGCAGTTCTTC
-,TRBV28,-,TRBJ1-1,CASSYAGGGTEAFF,TGTGCCAGCAGTTATGCGGGAGGCGGCACTGAAGCTTTCTTT
-,TRBV6-4,TRBD2,TRBJ2-5,CASSDGLGGQETQYF,TGTGCCAGCAGTGACGGACTGGGGGGGCAAGAGACCCAGTACTTC
-,TRBV19,-,TRBJ1-5,CACSPGLEAGQPQHF,TGTGCCTGTAGTCCGGGCCTCGAGGCGGGCCAGCCCCAGCATTTT